This T cell receptor (beta chain) was profiled in a study of long-term antiretroviral therapy in people with HIV. Sequencing relied on immunoSEQ assay v3.0, run at survey level. Clones were sequenced by immunoSEQ multiplex PCR, and TCRdb holds only the in-frame ones, with some missing. The profile covers approximately 47,000 clones, with about 88% appearing a single time and around 3.1% taken by the ten largest. Study findings and constraints: Despite increasing after ART, diversity remained lower than that of transplant donor controls.

Specimens carried about 0.85-10 million cryopreserved PBMC before DNA extraction. Concerning this clone: What it recognizes is unknown.

Deletions cut 5 bases from V and 5 bases from J, with 19 bases between. Looked up from germline, CDR1 is SGHTA and CDR2 is FQGNSA. This CDR3 contains 15 residues. The receptor's source is a young woman with HIV. Material: unsorted PBMCs, obtained 0.8 years after starting antiretroviral therapy. The chain uses TRBV7-2 and TRBJ2-7, with D possibly matching TRBD2 (5 bases). This CDR3 is CASSPRGKWAHEQYF. The CDR3 DNA reads as TGTGCCAGCAGCCCCAGAGGGAAATGGGCCCACGAGCAGTACTTC.